This T cell receptor (beta chain) was sequenced in a study of shared clonotypes between healthy human individuals. Study-wide points: Few donors restricted represented genetic and exposure-history diversity. Rarefaction analysis demonstrated incomplete sorted-subset sequencing notwithstanding large depth. Naive CD4 clonotype sharing across a few donors was about 5%.

On this clone: Its specificity is not known.

The assay used deep level. Profiled with immunoSEQ multiplex PCR; TCRdb holds only in-frame clones, not every one. The sample yields 2.3 million or so clones, approximately 93% seen once. This receptor was obtained from a man aged 18 to 29 in good health. Some clones in this sample may be carry-over from other donors' samples. Source material: naive CD4+ T cells from PBMCs. The sample's subset: CD45RA+ positively selected.

Here the CDR3 reads CASSSGLLSNQPQHF. The CDR3 nucleotides read TGTGCCAGCAGTTCGGGACTGTTAAGCAATCAGCCCCAGCATTTT. This rearrangement joins TRBV6-1 to TRBJ1-5; tentative D call: TRBD1 (5 bases). Trimming removed 5 bases from V and 1 base from J, with 12 bases in between. Looked up from germline, CDR1 is MNHNS and CDR2 is SASEGT. The CDR3 covers 15 residues.